These T cell receptor beta chains were read from a single sample in a study of blood T cells in healthy people across ages. TCRdb itself ran the 5' RACE reads through MiXCR, one entry per CDR3 protein. This table has roughly 800,000 distinct CDR3 sequences, around 36% appearing once. Sequencing used blood. The receptors come from a man aged 18-30 years in good health. CDR3s include the opening cysteine and the closing phenylalanine or tryptophan. The D gene is left open where the match is weak. Size is stated for part of the rows, as once, few or many counts, or as a class when the clone is expanded.

>-|TRBV4-3|TRBJ2-3|13|many
CASSQDVADTQYF
TGCGCCAGCAGCCAAGATGTAGCAGATACGCAGTATTTT
>-|TRBV7-2|TRBJ1-1|17|-
CASSVPQSRGRNTEAFF
TGTGCCAGCAGCGTCCCCCAGTCCCGGGGGCGGAACACTGAAGCTTTCTTT
>-|TRBV29-1|TRBJ1-2|13|few
CSVARDPNYGYTF
TGCAGCGTTGCCAGGGATCCGAACTATGGCTACACCTTC
>-|TRBV5-1|TRBJ2-7|16|-
CASSGRTSRSYNEQYF
TGCGCCAGCAGCGGGAGGACATCACGTTCCTACAATGAGCAGTACTTC
>TRBD2|TRBV20-1|TRBJ2-5|16|-
CSAFSLAGGNYNEQYF
TGCAGTGCTTTTAGTCTAGCGGGGGGAAACTACAATGAGCAGTACTTC
>-|TRBV14|TRBJ1-6|13|few
CASSLGGVSPLHF
TGTGCCAGCAGCCTAGGGGGGGTTTCACCCCTCCACTTT
>-|TRBV4-1|TRBJ2-5|15|few
CASSQEGDGRRTQYF
TGCGCCAGCAGCCAAGAAGGGGACGGCCGTCGGACCCAGTACTTC
>TRBD1|TRBV4-3|TRBJ2-1|17|-
CASSQEGGTGGLDEQFF
TGCGCCAGCAGCCAAGAAGGGGGGACAGGCGGGCTGGATGAGCAGTTCTTC
>TRBD1|TRBV5-1|TRBJ2-1|13|few
CASSQGQGSEQFF
TGCGCCAGCAGCCAAGGACAGGGGTCTGAGCAGTTCTTC
>TRBD1|TRBV20-1|TRBJ2-7|12|-
CSARRQGGEQYF
TGCAGTGCTAGAAGACAGGGCGGCGAGCAGTACTTC
>TRBD1|TRBV6-5|TRBJ1-2|14|few
CASSYPDRVYGYTF
TGTGCCAGCAGTTACCCTGACAGGGTCTATGGCTACACCTTC
>-|TRBV9|TRBJ2-3|16|-
CASSAGRATITDTQYF
TGTGCCAGCAGCGCTGGGCGGGCTACAATCACAGATACGCAGTATTTT
>-|TRBV4-3|TRBJ1-2|15|many
CASSQDRGESYGYTF
TGCGCCAGCAGCCAAGATCGGGGGGAGTCCTATGGCTACACCTTC
>-|TRBV7-9|TRBJ1-1|15|-
CASSLQETVNTEAFF
TGTGCCAGCAGCTTACAGGAGACAGTGAACACTGAAGCTTTCTTT
>TRBD2|TRBV7-3|TRBJ2-2|16|-
CASSLFGGGVTGELFF
TGTGCCAGCAGCTTATTTGGCGGGGGGGTGACCGGGGAGCTGTTTTTT
>-|TRBV20-1|TRBJ1-1|13|few
CSASWGQNTEAFF
TGCAGTGCTAGTTGGGGGCAGAACACTGAAGCTTTCTTT
>-|TRBV7-2|TRBJ1-1|13|few
CASSLAARGDAFF
TGTGCCAGCAGCTTAGCGGCCAGGGGAGATGCTTTCTTT
>-|TRBV25-1|TRBJ1-1|14|few
CASSENLGDTEAFF
TGTGCCAGCAGTGAAAACTTGGGGGACACTGAAGCTTTCTTT
>-|TRBV4-3|TRBJ2-3|15|many
CASSQEHRRTDTQYF
TGCGCCAGCAGCCAAGAACACCGACGAACAGATACGCAGTATTTT
>-|TRBV4-1|TRBJ2-3|15|many
CASSQGAYPADTQYF
TGCGCCAGCAGCCAAGGGGCCTATCCAGCAGATACGCAGTATTTT
>-|TRBV10-3|TRBJ2-7|17|-
CAISESGGDRMHNEQYF
TGTGCCATCAGTGAGTCGGGGGGGGACAGGATGCACAATGAGCAGTACTTC
>-|TRBV28|TRBJ2-7|14|-
CASTKIGWNYEQYF
TGTGCCAGCACCAAAATAGGGTGGAACTACGAGCAGTACTTC
>TRBD2|TRBV27|TRBJ2-5|15|-
CASRPLAGYQETQYF
TGTGCCAGCAGACCTCTAGCGGGGTACCAAGAGACCCAGTACTTC
>-|TRBV6-2/TRBV6-3|TRBJ2-1|16|-
CASSPLGGVRDNEQFF
TGTGCCAGCAGTCCCCTGGGCGGGGTAAGGGACAATGAGCAGTTCTTC
>TRBD1|TRBV20-1|TRBJ2-2|15|-
CSAKRQGVDTGELFF
TGCAGTGCTAAGCGACAGGGGGTGGACACCGGGGAGCTGTTTTTT
>-|TRBV7-2|TRBJ2-7|13|few
CASSQDRNNEQYF
TGTGCCAGCAGCCAAGACCGAAACAATGAGCAGTACTTC
>TRBD1|TRBV5-1|TRBJ2-1|14|once
CASGDRRSYNEQFF
TGCGCCAGCGGGGACAGACGCTCCTACAATGAGCAGTTCTTC